In this sample, the clone carrying this T cell receptor beta chain turned up once. Its antigen is not identified. Germline-derived CDR1 and CDR2 are LNHDA and SQIVND (reference sequence). V lost 3 bases to trimming and J lost 1 base, with 9 bases between them. CDR3 length: 14 residues. The data were obtained in a study of cytomegalovirus exposure and HLA in healthy donors. Study outcomes and limitations: Trimming of TCR beta V- and J-genes showed a link, identified in a later analysis, to a missense DCLRE1C variant.

In the PCR, 60 Vbeta and 13 Jbeta primers were used. TCRdb's copy holds only in-frame clones and misses some; the assay was immunoSEQ multiplex PCR. The sample yields approximately 290,000 clones, 80% seen once. The chain carries TRBV19 and TRBJ1-1; TRBD1 is a possible D gene (5 bases). Sequenced: PBMCs. This sequence originates from a girl aged 2 to 10 in good health and CMV-seronegative. The CDR3 spells CASSIWQGNTEAFF. DNA of the CDR3: TGTGCCAGTAGTATTTGGCAGGGGAACACTGAAGCTTTCTTT.